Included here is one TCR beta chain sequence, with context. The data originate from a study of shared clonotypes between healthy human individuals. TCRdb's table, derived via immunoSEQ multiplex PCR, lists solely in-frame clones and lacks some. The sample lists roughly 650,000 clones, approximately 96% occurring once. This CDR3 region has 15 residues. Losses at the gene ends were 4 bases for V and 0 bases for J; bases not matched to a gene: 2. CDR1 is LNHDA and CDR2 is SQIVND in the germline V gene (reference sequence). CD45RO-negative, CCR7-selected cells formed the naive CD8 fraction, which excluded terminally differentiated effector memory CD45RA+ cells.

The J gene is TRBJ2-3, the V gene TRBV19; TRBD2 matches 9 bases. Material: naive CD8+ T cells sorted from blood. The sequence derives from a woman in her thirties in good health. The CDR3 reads CASSSLAGSTDTQYF. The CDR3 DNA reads TGTGCCAGTAGTAGCCTAGCGGGAAGCACAGATACGCAGTATTTT.